Sequencing of this TCR beta chain was carried out in a study of blood T cells in healthy people across ages (dated by TCRdb to 2015 to 2017). A note on the overall study: Template switching captured roughly one uniquely barcoded TCR beta cDNA molecule per two T cells in model experiments. To track age-related changes in TCR beta repertoire diversity, the study relied on deep sequencing normalized with unique cDNA molecular identifiers. Four age groups were formed from the donors: young (average about 16 years), middle-aged (less than 40), aged (62) and long-lived (roughly 88). To avoid experimental bias, donors of different ages were distributed randomly across sequencing lanes. The study analyzed two additional independent replicas of 1 million unique cDNA reads from the same blood draw for two donors, one aged 18 to 29 and one aged 80 or older. General findings and caveats noted by the study authors: The long-lived group showed more naive CD4+ T cells, fewer expanded clones and increased TCR diversity than the aged group, suggesting age selection. Estimates of total diversity based on one million sequenced T cells were considered lower bounds and underestimates. The percentage of naive T cells measured by flow cytometry correlated strongly with observed TCR beta diversity. Since profiling was done on bulk unsorted PBMCs, naive and antigen-experienced compartments could not be conclusively compared. Because donor CMV infection status was unknown, age-related changes in expanded clonotypes were potentially confounded. As age increased, observed TCR beta diversity per million T cells dropped in a roughly linear way, and a significant reduction was already evident by age about 40.

Trimming removed 5 bases from V and 7 bases from J, leaving 7 bases between the germline ends. Sequences SGHTA (CDR1) and FQGNSA (CDR2) are obtained from the germline V gene. The CDR3 sequence holds 11 residues, the cysteine and phenylalanine included. Kept here is only the CDR3 DNA, which spans 33 bases and is read in frame from base 1. The donors were a few dozen Caucasian individuals from Russia, aged roughly 6 to 100 years, who were systemically healthy. Each donor gave roughly 9.5 milliliters of peripheral blood, collected into EDTA-treated Vacutainer tubes. Ficoll-Paque density-gradient centrifugation was used to isolate PBMCs, with at least 6 million per sample. Total RNA, at least 6 micrograms per sample, was extracted from PBMCs with Trizol reagent. For every donor, flow cytometry on a PBMC aliquot measured the percentage of naive CD45RAhigh/CD27high T cells. Library prep was done by 5' RACE. For sequencing, an Illumina HiSeq 2500 was employed. A second PCR of 7 to 11 cycles was performed with a sample-barcoded 5' primer and a J-beta primer mix. A unique molecular identifier was introduced onto each TCR beta cDNA molecule by a template-switch 5' adaptor carrying 12 random nucleotides. Each sample yielded at least 2.5 million CDR3-containing paired-end reads. First-strand cDNA was synthesized from all RNA with the Mint cDNA synthesis kit, primed by a TRBC-specific oligonucleotide. Following uracil-DNA glycosylase treatment, all cDNA underwent a first 18-cycle PCR with the universal primers M1SS and BC2_uni_R. In the source study's methods: For normalization, 1 million high-quality reads were randomly selected from each sample, with every read carrying a distinct molecular identifier. Reads with shared molecular identifiers were discarded instead of being binned into consensus sequences. MiTCR, run with a Q25 quality threshold and the strictest error-elimination algorithm, handled CDR3 identification, clonotype clustering and error correction. A nonparametric unseen species model using Euler transformation provided a lower-bound estimate of total TCR beta diversity. The public sequencing data were trimmed at Q25 with fastp and processed into clonotypes with MiXCR by TCRdb, which kept only in-frame beta chains. Each entry merges the rows of one CDR3 protein and shows their most common DNA and genes. The V and J calls were not made by the authors but by TCRdb's processing. The sample table holds roughly 800,000 distinct CDR3 sequences, of which nearly 60% were seen once. 22% of the sample is in the top ten clones.

Details on this clonotype: It has no known antigen specificity. Base qualities were left out, and no much larger clone turns up one base away.

The specimen sequenced was blood. The sequence was collected from a young man in good health. The sequence links TRBV7-2 to TRBJ2-3; the D gene is not confidently resolved. CDR3 loop: CASSLAYTQYF. The nucleotides are TGTGCCAGCAGCCTTGCATATACGCAGTATTTT.